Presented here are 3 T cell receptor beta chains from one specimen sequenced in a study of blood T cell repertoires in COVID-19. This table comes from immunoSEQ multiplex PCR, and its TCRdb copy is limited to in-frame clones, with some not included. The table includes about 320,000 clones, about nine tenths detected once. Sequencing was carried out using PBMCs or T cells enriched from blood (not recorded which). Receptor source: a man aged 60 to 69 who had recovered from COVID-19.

CDR3 loop: CASSSRQGYSYNEQFF. The CDR3 bases are TGTGCCAGCAGCAGTAGACAGGGGTACTCCTACAATGAGCAGTTCTTC. This chain links TRBV7-2 with TRBJ2-1; the match to TRBD1 covers 8 bases. With V trimmed by 5 bases and J by 0 bases, 6 bases remained unmatched. The CDR3 loop spans 16 amino acids. Germline loops: CDR1 SGHTA, CDR2 FQGNSA.

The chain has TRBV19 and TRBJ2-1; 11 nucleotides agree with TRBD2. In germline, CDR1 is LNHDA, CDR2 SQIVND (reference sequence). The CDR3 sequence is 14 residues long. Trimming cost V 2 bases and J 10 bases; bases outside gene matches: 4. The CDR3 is CASSILAGGREQFF. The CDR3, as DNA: TGTGCCAGTAGTATACTAGCGGGAGGCCGGGAGCAGTTCTTC.

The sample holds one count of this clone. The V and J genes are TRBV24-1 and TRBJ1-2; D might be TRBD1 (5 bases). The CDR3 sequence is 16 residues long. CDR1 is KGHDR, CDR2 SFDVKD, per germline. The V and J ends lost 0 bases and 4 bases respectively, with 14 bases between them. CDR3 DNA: TGTGCCACCAGTGATTTGCAATCCGACAGTGTCTATGGCTACACCTTC. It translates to CATSDLQSDSVYGYTF.